This TCR beta chain was obtained from a study of control samples from healthy donors and cancer patients. TCRdb keeps only in-frame clones here, not all; method: immunoSEQ multiplex PCR. This table has 55,000 to 65,000 clones, around 87% appearing once. What was sequenced was PBMCs. This clonotype was obtained from a woman aged 55-70 years with lung cancer.

The CDR3 DNA reads as TGCGCCAGCAGCTTCGGAAACACTGGAAACACCATATATTTT. As protein: CASSFGNTGNTIYF. This chain connects TRBV5-1 to TRBJ1-3; unclear D gene. The CDR3 sequence is 14 residues long. Germline assignment: CDR1 SGHRS and CDR2 YFSETQ. V was pared by 2 bases and J by 2 bases, with 8 bases between.